Listed here are 28 T cell receptor beta chains from one sample, sequenced in a study of T cell repertoires and HLA-DP antigens. Their antigens are not known. Produced via immunoSEQ multiplex PCR; TCRdb's table is partial and in-frame only. This table has about 89,000 clones, about 89% appearing once. Sequenced sample: CD4+ T cells from PBMCs. The origin of the receptors is a man over 45 in good health and CMV-seronegative.

The chain links TRBV6-5 to TRBJ1-5; tentatively, D is TRBD1 (5 bases). Trimming took 2 bases from V and 5 from J, leaving 7 bases between them. Germline CDR1 reads MNHEY; CDR2 reads SVGAGI. The CDR3 loop spans 13 amino acids. This CDR3 is CASSYGRDQPQHF. The CDR3 bases are TGTGCCAGCAGTTACGGCAGGGATCAGCCCCAGCATTTT.

The sample holds one count of this clone. The chain uses TRBV19 and TRBJ2-1, with 9 bases lining up with TRBD1. This CDR3 contains 14 residues. J was trimmed by 3 bases and V by 6 bases; bases with no gene match: 3. Germline V lookup: CDR1 LNHDA, CDR2 SQIVND (reference sequence). CDR3 DNA sequence: TGTGCCAGTAGGCGGGGACAGGGCTACAATGAGCAGTTCTTC. Translated: CASRRGQGYNEQFF.

The chain carries TRBV10-1 and TRBJ1-6; D unclear. This CDR3 has 13 amino acids. Trimming removed 5 bases at V and 5 bases at J, with 7 bases between. From germline, CDR1 is WNHNN and CDR2 SYGVQD (reference sequence). DNA of the CDR3: TGCGCCAGCAGTCATACGAATAATTCACCCCTCCACTTT. The encoded protein is CASSHTNNSPLHF.

The chain is built from TRBV20-1 and TRBJ2-7; no definite D call. V was pared by 2 bases and J by 1 base, with 3 bases between. CDR1 and CDR2 (germline): DFQATT, SNEGSKA (reference sequence). This CDR3 comprises 11 residues. The CDR3 here is CSARLSYEQYF. The CDR3, as DNA: TGCAGTGCTAGACTATCCTACGAGCAGTACTTC.

This clone has a handful of counts. This CDR3 is also generated by other DNA sequences in the sample. The gene calls are TRBV5-1 and TRBJ2-3, with unresolved D. The CDR3 contains 12 residues. The V gene's germline CDR1 is SGHRS and CDR2 YFSETQ. V shed 4 bases and J shed 3 bases, with 6 bases lying between them. The CDR3, as DNA: TGCGCCAGCAGCCTCACTACAGATACGCAGTATTTT. Protein: CASSLTTDTQYF. The entire variable domain, with the rest obtained from reference TRBV5-1 and TRBJ2-3, is as follows: KAGVTQTPRYLIKTRGQQVTLSCSPISGHRSVSWYQQTPGQGLQFLFEYFSETQRNKGNFPGRFSGRQFSNSRSEMNVSTLELGDSALYLCASSLTTDTQYFGPGTRLTVL.

The CDR3 loop reads CASSQSNTWAETQYF. The CDR3 region has the DNA TGTGCCAGCAGCCAGAGCAACACTTGGGCGGAGACCCAGTACTTC. The chain carries TRBV11-2 and TRBJ2-5, with D uncertain. Germline V gene lookup returns CDR1 SGHAT and CDR2 FQNNGV. V lost 5 bases and J 5 bases, leaving 18 bases between the germline ends. This CDR3 comprises 15 residues.

This clone was found once. This chain joins TRBV11-1 and TRBJ1-5; 9 bases map to TRBD1. Germline V CDR1 and CDR2: SGHAT, FQDESV (reference sequence). The CDR3 sequence is 15 residues long. The J segment lost 1 base and the V segment lost 5 bases, leaving 3 bases of the junction unmatched. The CDR3 bases are TGTGCCAGCAGCACGGACAGGGGAAGCAATCAGCCCCAGCATTTT. Protein product: CASSTDRGSNQPQHF. The whole variable domain, filled in from reference TRBV11-1 and TRBJ1-5, reads EAEVAQSPRYKITEKSQAVAFWCDPISGHATLYWYRQILGQGPELLVQFQDESVVDDSQLPKDRFSAERLKGVDSTLKIQPAELGDSAMYLCASSTDRGSNQPQHFGDGTRLSIL.

The rearrangement uses TRBV6-1 and TRBJ1-5; D remains unclear. Looked up from germline, CDR1 is MNHNS and CDR2 is SASEGT. This CDR3 has 14 amino acids. V lost 3 bases and J 6 bases, leaving 12 bases between the germline ends. The CDR3 coding sequence is TGTGCCAGCAGTGATGTCCAGAGGAGTCAGCCCCAGCATTTT. It translates to CASSDVQRSQPQHF.

V usage is TRBV19 and J usage is TRBJ2-3; 12 bases are shared with TRBD2. Germline CDR1 is LNHDA and CDR2 is SQIVND (reference sequence). The CDR3 length is 16 residues. Unmatched junction bases numbered 4, after V lost 6 bases and J lost 0 bases. The CDR3 loop reads CASRLGLAGSTDTQYF. The DNA of the CDR3 is TGTGCCAGTAGGCTCGGACTAGCGGGGAGCACAGATACGCAGTATTTT.

The chain employs TRBV18 and TRBJ1-5; no firm D call. V was clipped by 0 bases and J by 4 bases, with 7 bases between them. This CDR3 is built from 14 residues. Germline V lookup: CDR1 KGHSH, CDR2 LQKENI. CDR3 amino acids: CASSPPGQNQPQHF. The CDR3 DNA is TGTGCCAGCTCACCACCAGGTCAAAATCAGCCCCAGCATTTT.

This clone came up a few times. The rearrangement joins TRBV10-3 to TRBJ1-1; D may be TRBD1 (5 bases). This CDR3 has 15 residues. CDR1 is ENHRY and CDR2 is SYGVKD in the germline V gene. The ends were cut back, 2 bases at V and 2 bases at J, with 12 bases in the middle. In DNA form, the CDR3 reads TGTGCCATCAGTGAGCGGGAGCAGGGAAACACTGAAGCTTTCTTT. This codes for CAISEREQGNTEAFF.

CDR3 in DNA: TGTGCCAGCAGTTTAAGGCGCGGGAATGGAAATGAGCAGTTCTTC. Encoded protein: CASSLRRGNGNEQFF. This chain joins TRBV27 and TRBJ2-1; perhaps TRBD2 as D (6 bases). The CDR3 loop spans 15 amino acids. Trimming took off 2 bases at V and 7 bases at J, with 15 bases between the two ends. Per the germline V gene, CDR1 is MNHEY and CDR2 is SMNVEV (reference sequence).

The chain carries TRBV6-5 and TRBJ2-3, with D possibly called TRBD1 or TRBD2 (5 bases each). The CDR3 sequence is 14 residues long. The V gene's germline CDR1 is MNHEY and CDR2 SVGAGI. V gave up 8 bases and J gave up 3 bases, with 15 bases separating them. The CDR3 nucleotides read TGTGCCAGCCGGGGCCCTCTGGGGACAGATACGCAGTATTTT. Translating gives CASRGPLGTDTQYF.

This clone turned up a few times. This chain connects TRBV30 to TRBJ2-5; D gene uncertain. This CDR3 has 15 amino acids. In germline, CDR1 is GTSNPN, CDR2 SVGIG (reference sequence). Trimming took 2 bases from V and 5 from J, leaving 18 bases between them. Here the CDR3 reads CAWSKARLGGETQYF. The CDR3 DNA reads as TGTGCCTGGAGTAAGGCCCGTTTAGGTGGCGAGACCCAGTACTTC.

V usage is TRBV14 and J usage is TRBJ1-4; no reliable D call. V lost 0 bases and J 8 bases, leaving 16 bases between the germline ends. CDR1 SGHDN and CDR2 FVKESK come from the germline V gene. The CDR3 covers 16 residues. The CDR3 DNA sequence: TGTGCCAGCAGCCAAGATTACCCCCCTCGCGGGGAAAAACTGTTTTTT. It codes for CASSQDYPPRGEKLFF.

The rearrangement joins TRBV30 to TRBJ1-2, with D unresolved. V gave up 1 base and J gave up 6 bases, with 15 bases separating them. Germline loops: CDR1 GTSNPN, CDR2 SVGIG (reference sequence). This CDR3 has 14 residues. The CDR3 sequence is CAWSEEGWGDGYTF. As DNA, the CDR3 is TGTGCCTGGAGTGAGGAGGGTTGGGGAGATGGCTACACCTTC. Together with reference TRBV30 and TRBJ1-2, the CDR3 gives the full variable domain: SQTIHQWPATLVQPVGSPLSLECTVEGTSNPNLYWYRQAAGRGLQLLFYSVGIGQISSEVPQNLSASRPQDRQFILSSKKLLLSDSGFYLCAWSEEGWGDGYTFGSGTRLTVV.

This clone has more than one count but fewer than ten. The chain recombines TRBV7-3 with TRBJ2-2; D call uncertain. The V end lost 6 bases, the J end lost 5 bases, and 7 bases lay between the germline ends. The germline V gene encodes CDR1 SGHTA and CDR2 FQGTGA. This CDR3 is built from 12 residues. CDR3 protein: CASRYGTGELFF. CDR3 in DNA: TGTGCCAGCAGATATGGGACCGGGGAGCTGTTTTTT.

The CDR3 protein is CASADQGVWGKGNEKLFF. CDR3 coding DNA: TGTGCCAGCGCGGACCAGGGGGTTTGGGGCAAGGGGAATGAAAAACTGTTTTTT. V usage is TRBV7-9 and J usage is TRBJ1-4, with TRBD1 matching over 7 bases. The trim removed 8 bases at V and 5 bases at J, leaving 20 bases unmatched. Per germline, CDR1 SEHNR and CDR2 FQNEAQ (reference sequence). The CDR3 totals 18 residues.

Only one count was recorded for this clone. This rearrangement joins TRBV19 to TRBJ2-7; TRBD1 matches 8 bases. CDR3 length: 15 amino acids. After removal of 5 bases from V and 2 bases from J, the junction contained 8 bases not matched to a gene. CDR1 is LNHDA and CDR2 is SQIVND in the germline V gene (reference sequence). The CDR3 coding sequence is TGTGCCAGTAGTGACCGACAGGGGAACCCCTACGAGCAGTACTTC. Amino acid sequence: CASSDRQGNPYEQYF.

DNA for the CDR3: TGTGCCAGCAGCCACGGGCCTACTGGGGCCAACGTCCTGACTTTC. It codes for CASSHGPTGANVLTF. V and J are TRBV11-2 and TRBJ2-6; D unresolved. In germline, CDR1 is SGHAT, CDR2 FQNNGV. This CDR3 spans 15 amino acids. V was pared by 5 bases and J by 2 bases, with 10 bases between.

The V and J genes are TRBV4-3 and TRBJ2-3, with 7 bases matching TRBD2. Germline lookup yields CDR1 LGHNA and CDR2 YSLEER. The CDR3 is made up of 17 amino acids. V dropped 4 bases and J dropped 0; count of bases not matched to a gene: 10. The CDR3 sequence: CASSLQWSGDSTDTQYF. For the CDR3, the DNA is TGCGCCAGCAGCCTCCAATGGAGCGGGGATAGCACAGATACGCAGTATTTT.

This clone was picked up one time. The gene calls are TRBV19 and TRBJ1-3, with 11 nucleotides matching TRBD1. After removal of 5 bases from V and 8 bases from J, the junction contained 2 bases not matched to a gene. CDR3 size: 13 residues. Looked up from germline, CDR1 is LNHDA and CDR2 is SQIVND (reference sequence). CDR3 residues: CASSEGQGDTIYF. CDR3 in DNA: TGTGCCAGTAGTGAGGGACAGGGGGACACCATATATTTT. The variable domain in full, completed from reference TRBV19 and TRBJ1-3, reads DGGITQSPKYLFRKEGQNVTLSCEQNLNHDAMYWYRQDPGQGLRLIYYSQIVNDFQKGDIAEGYSVSREKKESFPLTVTSAQKNPTAFYLCASSEGQGDTIYFGEGSWLTVV.

The CDR3, as DNA: TGCGCCAGCAGCCAAGATAAGTCGGGGGCCGTGGGGGCCTATGGCTACACCTTC. Its protein is CASSQDKSGAVGAYGYTF. The rearrangement uses TRBV4-3 and TRBJ1-2; tentatively, D is TRBD1 (6 bases). CDR1 LGHNA and CDR2 YSLEER come from the germline V gene. Between the trimmed V and J ends, which lost 0 bases and 4 bases, there was a span of 21 bases. This CDR3 region has 18 residues.

The chain couples TRBV10-1 to TRBJ2-5, with 7 bases that match TRBD1. Germline loops: CDR1 WNHNN, CDR2 SYGVQD (reference sequence). After removal of 6 bases from V and 1 base from J, the junction contained 2 bases not matched to a gene. This CDR3 is built from 13 residues. The CDR3 region is CASSRDSQETQYF. The CDR3 DNA is TGCGCCAGCAGCCGGGACAGCCAAGAGACCCAGTACTTC.

This chain joins TRBV6-5 and TRBJ2-7; 11 bases are shared with TRBD2. Unmatched junction bases numbered 4, after V lost 6 bases and J lost 3 bases. The CDR3 runs 14 residues. Germline CDR1 MNHEY, CDR2 SVGAGI. DNA of the CDR3: TGTGCCAGCAGCTTAACTAGCGGGAGCTACGAGCAGTACTTC. This gives the protein CASSLTSGSYEQYF.

This clone has just one count. V is TRBV28 and J is TRBJ2-1; 13 bases map to TRBD2. V gave up 7 bases and J gave up 8 bases; unmatched junction bases: 8. Germline CDR1 is MDHEN and CDR2 is SYDVKM. This CDR3 is 15 amino acids long. CDR3 bases: TGTGCCAGCATCCTGGGGACTAGCGGGATTTATGAGCAGTTCTTC. This sequence encodes CASILGTSGIYEQFF.

This clone was recorded a few times. The chain uses TRBV5-4 and TRBJ2-5, with TRBD1 matching over 7 bases. J was trimmed by 5 bases and V by 3 bases; bases with no gene match: 4. The germline V gene encodes CDR1 SGHNT and CDR2 YYREEE (reference sequence). This CDR3 has 13 residues. The CDR3 loop is CASSYGTVETQYF. The CDR3 nucleotides read TGTGCCAGCAGCTATGGGACAGTCGAGACCCAGTACTTC.

The chain couples TRBV6-5 to TRBJ2-7, with 8 bases identical to TRBD2. Germline CDR1 reads MNHEY; CDR2 reads SVGAGI. CDR3 length equals 14 residues. Losses at the gene ends were 5 bases for V and 4 bases for J; bases not matched to a gene: 7. The CDR3 bases are TGTGCCAGCAGTCGTAGCGGGACCTTTTACGAGCAGTACTTC. Encoded protein: CASSRSGTFYEQYF.